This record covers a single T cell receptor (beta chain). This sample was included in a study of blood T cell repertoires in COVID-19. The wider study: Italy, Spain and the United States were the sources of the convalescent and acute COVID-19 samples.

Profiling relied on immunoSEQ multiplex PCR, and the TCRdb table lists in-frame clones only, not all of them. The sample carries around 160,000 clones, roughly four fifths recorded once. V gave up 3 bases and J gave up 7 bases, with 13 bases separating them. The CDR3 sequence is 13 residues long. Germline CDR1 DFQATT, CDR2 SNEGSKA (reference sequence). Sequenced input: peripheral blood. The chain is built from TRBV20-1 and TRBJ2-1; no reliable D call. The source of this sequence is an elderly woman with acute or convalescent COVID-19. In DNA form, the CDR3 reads TGCAGTGCTAGTTTTGCGTCGAGGAATGAGCAGTTCTTC. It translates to CSASFASRNEQFF.